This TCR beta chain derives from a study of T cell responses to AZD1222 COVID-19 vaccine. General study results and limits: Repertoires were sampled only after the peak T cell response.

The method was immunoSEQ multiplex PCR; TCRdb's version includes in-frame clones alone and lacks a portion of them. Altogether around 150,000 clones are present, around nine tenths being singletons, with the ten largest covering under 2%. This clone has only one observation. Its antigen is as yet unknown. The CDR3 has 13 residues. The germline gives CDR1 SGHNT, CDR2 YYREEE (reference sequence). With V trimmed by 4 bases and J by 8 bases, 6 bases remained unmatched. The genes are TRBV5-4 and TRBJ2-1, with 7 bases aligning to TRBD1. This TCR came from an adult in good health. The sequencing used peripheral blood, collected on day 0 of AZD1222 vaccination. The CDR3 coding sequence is TGTGCCAGCAGCCTAGGGGGCTCCTATGAGCAGTTCTTC. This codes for CASSLGGSYEQFF.